The clone carrying this T cell receptor beta chain was picked up a small number of times. A junction boundary mismatches the germline segment, possibly from a read error. These data come from a study of T cells in Graves' hyperthyroidism and ophthalmopathy. Study-level information: Peripheral blood draws took place at initial diagnosis, ahead of any treatment.

Absent ophthalmopathy progression within 18 months defined stable Graves' hyperthyroidism. Germline V gives CDR1 SNHLY, CDR2 FYNNEI. The CDR3 has 21 amino acids. TCR beta CDR3 region amplification was performed from RNA transcripts. Using the HTBI primer set, a first-round RT-PCR was run on the TCR CDR3. TCRdb itself ran the multiplex PCR reads through MiXCR, one entry per CDR3 protein. The data hold 350,000 to 400,000 distinct CDR3 sequences, with about 15% observed a single time. This chain uses TRBV2 with TRBJ2-7, with 8 bases matching TRBD1. Sample: blood. The source is a woman in her thirties with Graves' hyperthyroidism. CDR3 sequence: CASSEALGPTGERSLVYEQCF. The CDR3 coding sequence is TGTGCCAGCAGTGAAGCTCTTGGGCCGACAGGGGAGAGATCATTAGTCTACGAGCAGTGCTTC.